This entry lists 12 T cell receptor beta chains sequenced from one sample in a study of lung T cells in sarcoidosis with Löfgren's syndrome. TCRdb reprocessed the reads via MiXCR and lists one record per CDR3 protein. The repertoire holds 1,500 to 2,000 distinct CDR3 sequences, with approximately 29% as singletons. The source material was CD4+ T cells from bronchoalveolar lavage. All receptors come from a human donor with sarcoidosis (Löfgren's syndrome or another form), or a control subject (not recorded which).

By its share, this clonotype is medium-sized. The V call is TRBV3-1, the J call TRBJ1-2; possibly TRBD1 for D (6 bases). The CDR3 loop spans 12 amino acids. Germline V gives CDR1 LGHDT, CDR2 YNNKEL (reference sequence). V was trimmed by 4 bases and J by 7 bases, leaving 10 bases between them. The CDR3 loop is CASSPGQTGYTF. The CDR3 DNA reads as TGTGCCAGCAGCCCCGGACAGACTGGCTACACCTTC.

By sample share, this clonotype is medium-sized (0.01 to 0.1%). The rearrangement links TRBV20-1 to TRBJ2-7; 8 bases align to TRBD2. Per the germline V gene, CDR1 is DFQATT and CDR2 is SNEGSKA (reference sequence). The CDR3 loop spans 17 amino acids. V shed 0 bases and J 0 bases; nucleotides not matched to a gene: 10. The CDR3 loop is CSARDRAGGTSSYEQYF. The CDR3, as DNA: TGCAGTGCTAGAGATCGGGCGGGGGGAACGAGCTCCTACGAGCAGTACTTC.

V usage is TRBV12-5 and J usage is TRBJ2-2, with D perhaps being TRBD1 or TRBD2 (5 bases each). Between the trimmed V and J ends, which lost 6 bases and 0 bases, there was a span of 5 bases. This CDR3 spans 13 amino acids. Germline V gene data show CDR1 as LGHNT and CDR2 as FRNRAP. The CDR3 DNA sequence: TGTGCTAGTGGGGGACCGAACACCGGGGAGCTGTTTTTT. Translated, it gives CASGGPNTGELFF.

Turning to this clonotype: This may stem from a read error, because a much larger clone lies one nucleotide away. The CDR3 end shows no conserved phenylalanine or tryptophan, and so a read error is likely. The gene calls are TRBV9 and TRBJ1-2; TRBD1 matches at 7 bases. CDR1 SGDLS and CDR2 YYNGEE come from the germline V gene. After removal of 4 bases from V and 5 bases from J, the junction contained 11 bases not matched to a gene. The CDR3 loop spans 15 amino acids. DNA of the CDR3: TGTGCCAGCAGCCAACAGACAGGGACTGGGTATGGCTACACCTTG. It translates to CASSQQTGTGYGYTL.

This clonotype is medium-sized in the sample. The V gene is TRBV14, the J gene TRBJ1-3; unclear D gene. The germline gives CDR1 SGHDN, CDR2 FVKESK. Trimming took 5 bases from V and 0 from J, leaving 5 bases between them. This CDR3 is built from 13 residues. This CDR3 reads CASSISSGNTIYF. CDR3 coding DNA: TGTGCCAGCAGCATCTCCTCTGGAAACACCATATATTTT.

This clonotype is medium-sized (0.01 to 0.1%) in the sample. The chain is built from TRBV7-2 and TRBJ2-7; the D is unclear. V was pared by 2 bases and J by 4 bases, with 15 bases between. Germline lookup yields CDR1 SGHTA and CDR2 FQGNSA. This CDR3 contains 15 residues. The CDR3, as DNA: TGTGCCAGCAGCTTAAGACCCAATTTTCTTTACGAGCAGTACTTC. It is translated as CASSLRPNFLYEQYF.

Many counts were recorded for this clonotype. The gene calls are TRBV18 and TRBJ1-1, with 7 bases lining up with TRBD1. With 4 bases clipped from V and 4 bases from J, the junction kept 6 bases outside the gene matches. The CDR3 has 14 amino acids. Germline loops: CDR1 KGHSH, CDR2 LQKENI. The CDR3 DNA sequence: TGTGCCAGCTCACAAAACAGGGGTGGCACTGAAGCTTTCTTT. This codes for CASSQNRGGTEAFF.

By share, this clonotype ranks as large (0.1 to 1%). The chain uses TRBV27 and TRBJ2-1; weak D call: TRBD2 (6 bases). The CDR3 runs to 14 residues. With 4 bases removed from V and 6 bases from J, the gap between germline ends came to 13 bases. The germline CDR1 and CDR2 sequences are MNHEY and SMNVEV (reference sequence). CDR3 bases: TGTGCCAGCAGTTCTCTAGCGTCTCGCAATGAGCAGTTCTTC. As protein: CASSSLASRNEQFF.

By proportion, this clonotype is large (0.1 to 1%). This rearrangement joins TRBV27 to TRBJ2-3; 7 bases match TRBD1. CDR3 length equals 14 residues. Germline V CDR1 and CDR2: MNHEY, SMNVEV (reference sequence). Trimming at V came to 2 bases and at J to 6 bases, leaving 5 bases not matched to a gene. In nucleotides, the CDR3 is TGTGCCAGCAGTTTACGCCACAGGGGTGATACGCAGTATTTT. Translated, it gives CASSLRHRGDTQYF.

In this sample, this clonotype turned up a few times. V gene TRBV5-5 combines with J gene TRBJ1-6; TRBD1 agrees at 8 bases. The CDR3 has 15 amino acids. The germline CDR1 and CDR2 sequences are SGHKS and YYEKEE (reference sequence). Losses at the gene ends were 9 bases for V and 5 bases for J; bases not matched to a gene: 10. The CDR3 bases are TGTGCCACCCGACAGGGGCCCGGCGATAATTCACCCCTCCACTTT. Translated, it gives CATRQGPGDNSPLHF.

This clonotype ranks as medium-sized (0.01 to 0.1%). The chain uses TRBV18 and TRBJ2-3; D ambiguous. The germline V and J ends were trimmed by 0 bases and 0 bases, with 7 bases remaining between them. The CDR3 extends over 15 amino acids. Germline V lookup: CDR1 KGHSH, CDR2 LQKENI. The CDR3 sequence is CASSPPPPSTDTQYF. The DNA for the CDR3 is TGTGCCAGCTCACCACCCCCGCCGAGCACAGATACGCAGTATTTT.

This clonotype was detected ten times or more. The V and J genes are TRBV19 and TRBJ2-1; D gene uncertain. Germline V gene lookup returns CDR1 LNHDA and CDR2 SQIVND (reference sequence). The CDR3 totals 11 residues. The V and J ends lost 8 bases and 8 bases respectively, with 10 bases between them. CDR3 nucleotide sequence: TGTGCCAGTCGGAAGTACGATGAGCAGTTCTTC. Protein: CASRKYDEQFF.